This is a list of T cell receptor beta chains from one sample in a study of beta chain features in type 1 diabetes. Method: immunoSEQ multiplex PCR; TCRdb's copy keeps in-frame clones and lacks some. The table has fewer than 900,000 clones, roughly 16% seen once. The sample consisted of naive CD4+ T cells from blood. These receptors were obtained from a woman between 18 and 29 years old in good health. Each CDR3 is given with its conserved first and last residue. The order of the fields is V gene, clone size, J gene, D gene, CDR3 protein, CDR3 DNA. A D gene is named only where the DNA matches it firmly. Rows may omit the clone size; those that give it use once, few, many or a size class.

>TRBV7-6|few|TRBJ2-5|NA
CASSLYAVTVQETQYF
TGTGCCAGCAGCTTGTACGCCGTGACGGTACAAGAGACCCAGTACTTC
>TRBV6-6|few|TRBJ2-1|TRBD2
CASSYPTSGNNEQFF
TGTGCCAGCAGTTACCCAACTAGCGGGAACAATGAGCAGTTCTTC
>TRBV14|NA|TRBJ2-6|NA
CASSRRWVAGANVLTF
TGTGCCAGCAGCCGGCGGTGGGTGGCTGGGGCCAACGTCCTGACTTTC
>TRBV5-6|NA|TRBJ1-3|NA
CASSPSSSGNTIYF
TGTGCCAGCAGCCCAAGTAGTTCTGGAAACACCATATATTTT
>TRBV6-6|few|TRBJ2-7|NA
CASSYSRVAYEQYF
TGTGCCAGCAGTTACAGCCGGGTAGCCTACGAGCAGTACTTC
>TRBV5-6|NA|TRBJ2-4|NA
CASSSWVAADDKNIQYF
TGTGCCAGCAGCTCCTGGGTTGCCGCAGACGACAAAAACATTCAGTACTTC
>TRBV28|NA|TRBJ1-4|NA
CASSPGVPGRKLFF
TGTGCCAGCAGCCCCGGGGTTCCCGGGAGAAAACTGTTTTTT
>TRBV9|NA|TRBJ2-7|NA
CASSVDQVPSLSEQYF
TGTGCCAGCAGCGTAGATCAGGTTCCAAGCCTTTCCGAGCAGTACTTC
>TRBV6-6|NA|TRBJ2-5|NA
CASTAGWGAQYF
TGTGCCAGCACCGCAGGGTGGGGGGCCCAGTACTTC
>TRBV9|NA|TRBJ1-2|TRBD1
CASSVVDRVGGYTF
TGTGCCAGCAGCGTAGTTGACAGGGTAGGGGGCTACACCTTC
>TRBV6-5|NA|TRBJ2-7|TRBD2
CASGLAGAYEQYF
TGTGCCAGCGGTCTAGCGGGCGCCTACGAGCAGTACTTC
>TRBV5-6|NA|TRBJ2-1|NA
CASSLLRESYNEQFF
TGTGCCAGCAGCTTGTTGAGGGAATCCTACAATGAGCAGTTCTTC
>TRBV13|few|TRBJ2-2|TRBD1
CASSYRDRGGGELFF
TGTGCCAGCAGCTACCGGGACAGGGGAGGCGGGGAGCTGTTTTTT
>TRBV2|few|TRBJ2-1|NA
CASRAGRSSYNEQFF
TGTGCCAGCAGAGCAGGGCGGAGCTCCTACAATGAGCAGTTCTTC
>TRBV5-1|NA|TRBJ1-1|NA
CASSLEGLNTEAFF
TGCGCCAGCAGCTTGGAGGGTTTGAACACTGAAGCTTTCTTT
>TRBV11-2|NA|TRBJ2-3|NA
CASSSITDTQYF
TGTGCCAGCAGTTCAATCACAGATACGCAGTATTTT
>TRBV6-5|few|TRBJ2-2|TRBD2
CASVKNGGSTGELFF
TGTGCCAGCGTTAAAAACGGGGGGTCCACCGGGGAGCTGTTTTTT
>TRBV7-6|NA|TRBJ2-2|NA
CASSLVQPGLSTGELFF
TGTGCCAGCAGCTTAGTGCAGCCAGGACTATCCACCGGGGAGCTGTTTTTT
>TRBV18|NA|TRBJ2-2|NA
CASSPPVGANTGELFF
TGTGCCAGCTCACCACCAGTCGGGGCGAACACCGGGGAGCTGTTTTTT
>TRBV28|few|TRBJ1-2|NA
CASSLSWQRAYGYTF
TGTGCCAGCAGTTTGAGTTGGCAGCGGGCCTATGGCTACACCTTC
>TRBV9|NA|TRBJ2-2|TRBD1
CASSVLQGLNTGELFF
TGTGCCAGCAGCGTTCTACAGGGGTTGAACACCGGGGAGCTGTTTTTT
>TRBV28|NA|TRBJ2-1|NA
CASTGPYPPNEQFF
TGTGCCAGCACCGGGCCCTATCCCCCGAATGAGCAGTTCTTC
>TRBV4-2|NA|TRBJ2-3|NA
CASSQGFGDTQYF
TGTGCCAGCAGCCAAGGGTTCGGAGATACGCAGTATTTT
>TRBV7-9|NA|TRBJ2-1|NA
CASSMRPARVLHEQFF
TGTGCCAGCAGCATGCGGCCTGCCCGGGTCCTGCATGAGCAGTTCTTC
>TRBV28|NA|TRBJ2-1|NA
CASSLGNEQFF
TGTGCCAGCAGTTTGGGCAATGAGCAGTTCTTC